One sample yielded the 19 T cell receptor delta chains listed below, sequenced in a study of Vδ1+ human thymocytes. Points from the study as a whole: Thymic TRG and TRD repertoires appeared highly polyclonal.

Sequences come from RNA converted to cDNA by reverse transcription. CDR3 amplicons came from multiplex PCR with pooled V-gene forward and constant-region reverse primers. TCRdb reanalysed the multiplex PCR reads with CATT. The sample consists of over 65,000 delta-chain clones, approximately 37% of them appearing once. Antigens of these TCRs are unknown. Sequencing input: Vdelta1+ gamma-delta thymocytes from the thymus. Subset noted: FACS-sorted CD3+ TCRalphabeta- TCRVdelta1+ TCRVdelta2- thymocytes. These TCRs come from a boy in the first two years of life who had congenital heart surgery.

This chain connects TRDV1 to TRDJ1, with 7 bases fitting TRDD3. Germline CDR1 is TSWWSYY and CDR2 is QGS. V lost 1 base and J lost 1; bases outside the gene matches: 12. The CDR3 length is 18 residues. The CDR3 DNA follows: TGTGCTCTTGGGGAACCGCCTAGCTGGGGATATCGCACCGATAAACTCATCTTT. Encoded protein: CALGEPPSWGYRTDKLIF.

This clone was detected only a few times. The chain recombines TRDV1 with TRDJ1; 9 bases line up with TRDD2. The V segment lost 5 bases and the J segment 2 bases; nucleotides outside the gene matches: 39. Germline assignment: CDR1 TSWWSYY and CDR2 QGS. CDR3 size: 26 residues. The DNA of the CDR3 is TGTGCTCTTGGGAGTCGAATGGGGCCTTCCTACGTAGGCTTACCCCGACACCAACCACGGACCGATAAACTCATCTTT. Amino acid sequence: CALGSRMGPSYVGLPRHQPRTDKLIF.

This chain uses TRDV1 with TRDJ1, with 8 nucleotides matching TRDD3. J gave up 4 bases and V 4 bases, and 20 bases lay outside the gene matches. Per the germline V gene, CDR1 is TSWWSYY and CDR2 is QGS. The CDR3 contains 19 residues. The CDR3 reads CALGAQRLWGTLTVDKLIF. In DNA, the CDR3 is TGTGCTCTTGGGGCCCAACGACTCTGGGGGACCCTTACAGTCGATAAACTCATCTTT.

This rearrangement joins TRDV1 to TRDJ1, with 11 positions matching TRDD3. With 0 bases clipped from V and 0 bases from J, the junction kept 9 bases outside the gene matches. CDR1 is TSWWSYY and CDR2 is QGS in the germline V gene. The CDR3 sequence is 19 residues long. Written as DNA, the CDR3 is TGTGCTCTTGGGGAACTGACGTCGACTGGGGGATATTACACCGATAAACTCATCTTT. It translates to CALGELTSTGGYYTDKLIF.

This clone was recorded a few times. The chain carries TRDV1 and TRDJ1; possible D gene TRDD3, 5 bases. This CDR3 region has 14 residues. CDR1 TSWWSYY and CDR2 QGS come from the germline V gene. Trimming took 4 bases from V and 11 from J, leaving 20 bases between them. In DNA, the CDR3 is TGTGCTCTTGGGGCGTTTTTTCCCGGGGGTCGTCTCATCTTT. Translating it yields CALGAFFPGGRLIF.

The rearrangement joins TRDV1 to TRDJ1; TRDD2 is a possible D gene (5 bases). V lost 3 bases, J lost 3 bases, and 11 bases lay in between. The CDR3 has 14 amino acids. Germline-derived CDR1 and CDR2 are TSWWSYY and QGS. The CDR3 bases are TGTGCTCTTGGGGACGCCTTCGACGCCGATAAACTCATCTTT. It translates to CALGDAFDADKLIF.

V and J are TRDV1 and TRDJ1; 11 bases line up with TRDD3. The CDR3 is made up of 19 amino acids. The J segment lost 4 bases and the V segment lost 5 bases, leaving 18 bases of the junction unmatched. Per germline, CDR1 TSWWSYY and CDR2 QGS. The CDR3 reads CALGKASPYWGIRGDKLIF. For the CDR3, the DNA is TGTGCTCTTGGGAAGGCCTCGCCGTACTGGGGGATAAGGGGCGATAAACTCATCTTT.

The chain has TRDV1 and TRDJ1, with TRDD2 matching over 9 bases. This CDR3 is built from 19 residues. In germline, CDR1 is TSWWSYY, CDR2 QGS. Trimming cost V 3 bases and J 1 base; bases outside gene matches: 15. The CDR3 loop is CALGERPSYLGILTDKLIF. In DNA, the CDR3 is TGTGCTCTTGGGGAGAGGCCTTCCTACTTAGGGATACTCACCGATAAACTCATCTTT.

This clone has just a few counts. The gene calls are TRDV1 and TRDJ1; 10 positions match TRDD3. This CDR3 comprises 18 residues. Germline CDR1 is TSWWSYY and CDR2 is QGS. V trimming: 3 bases; J trimming: 0 bases; junction bases outside the gene matches: 10. Written as DNA, the CDR3 is TGTGCTCTTGGGGACCTGAATCTGGGGGATAAGTACACCGATAAACTCATCTTT. It encodes CALGDLNLGDKYTDKLIF.

This clone was seen more than once but under ten times. The chain combines TRDV1 with TRDJ1; no definite D call. CDR3 length: 21 residues. With 3 bases removed from V and 0 bases from J, the gap between germline ends came to 29 bases. Germline CDR1 TSWWSYY, CDR2 QGS. CDR3 sequence reads: CALGERLINTPADRNTDKLIF. In nucleotides, the CDR3 is TGTGCTCTTGGGGAGCGCCTTATCAACACCCCGGCCGACCGAAACACCGATAAACTCATCTTT.

A single count supports this clone. The J gene is TRDJ1, the V gene TRDV1; 9 positions match TRDD2. After removal of 3 bases from V and 2 bases from J, the junction contained 19 bases not matched to a gene. CDR1 is TSWWSYY and CDR2 is QGS in the germline V gene. The CDR3 sequence is 20 residues long. The DNA of the CDR3 is TGTGCTCTTGGGGAGCACGGCCTTCCTACGCCTCTGGGGGGTACCGATAAACTCATCTTT. This sequence encodes CALGEHGLPTPLGGTDKLIF.

The chain has TRDV1 and TRDJ1; 11 positions match TRDD3. V was pared by 3 bases and J by 4 bases, with 10 bases of the junction left unmatched. Germline-derived CDR1 and CDR2 are TSWWSYY and QGS. The CDR3 is made up of 17 amino acids. CDR3 bases: TGTGCTCTTGGGGAGGTAATCTGGGGGATACCTGGCGATAAACTCATCTTT. Its protein product is CALGEVIWGIPGDKLIF.

The chain uses TRDV1 and TRDJ1; 9 bases map to TRDD3. CDR1 is TSWWSYY and CDR2 is QGS in the germline V gene. V dropped 0 bases and J dropped 0; count of bases not matched to a gene: 26. The CDR3 has 24 amino acids. The CDR3 nucleotides read TGTGCTCTTGGGGAACTGCCCCTTAAGCTACTCACCCGTACTGGGGGAACGTACACCGATAAACTCATCTTT. Its translation is CALGELPLKLLTRTGGTYTDKLIF.

The rearrangement links TRDV1 to TRDJ1; perhaps TRDD2 as D (5 bases). CDR1 is TSWWSYY, CDR2 QGS, per germline. The CDR3 covers 15 residues. Trimming shortened V by 0 bases and J by 3 bases, and 11 bases separated the two germline ends. DNA for the CDR3: TGTGCTCTTGGGGAACTGGTCCTATGCGCCGATAAACTCATCTTT. The encoded protein is CALGELVLCADKLIF.

This chain uses TRDV1 with TRDJ1; no reliable D call. The germline V gene has CDR1 TSWWSYY and CDR2 QGS. The CDR3 length is 12 residues. V lost 0 bases and J 1 base, leaving 0 bases between the germline ends. The CDR3 DNA sequence: TGTGCTCTTGGGGAACTCACCGATAAACTCATCTTT. Translation gives CALGELTDKLIF.

This clone was detected only a few times. The chain joins TRDV1 to TRDJ1; either TRDD2 or TRDD3 may supply D (7 bases each). Trimming removed 0 bases at V and 0 bases at J, with 20 bases between. Germline-derived CDR1 and CDR2 are TSWWSYY and QGS. This CDR3 has 19 amino acids. The CDR3 coding sequence is TGTGCTCTTGGGGAACTTTCCTACGAAGTGGGGGACTACACCGATAAACTCATCTTT. Protein product: CALGELSYEVGDYTDKLIF.

This clone came up once. V usage is TRDV1 and J usage is TRDJ1; D is unresolved. The length of the CDR3 is 17 residues. The V end was cut by 5 bases, the J end by 0 bases, with 19 bases between. Germline V gene data show CDR1 as TSWWSYY and CDR2 as QGS. In DNA form, the CDR3 reads TGTGCTCTTGGGCACCCCCCTAAGGGAAGGTACACCGATAAACTCATCTTT. Translation: CALGHPPKGRYTDKLIF.

The rearrangement links TRDV1 to TRDJ1; possible D gene TRDD3, 5 bases. Trimming cost V 0 bases and J 1 base, with 33 bases left between them. This CDR3 has 23 amino acids. Germline values: CDR1 TSWWSYY, CDR2 QGS. The chain's CDR3 is CALGELVPQGTYIPFWFTDKLIF. CDR3 coding DNA: TGTGCTCTTGGGGAACTAGTCCCCCAGGGGACATACATACCTTTTTGGTTCACCGATAAACTCATCTTT.

The chain is built from TRDV1 and TRDJ1, with D unclear. The CDR3 totals 19 residues. Germline CDR1 is TSWWSYY and CDR2 is QGS. The V end lost 4 bases, the J end lost 0 bases, and 24 bases lay between the germline ends. The CDR3: CALGANYKFHLSYTDKLIF. DNA for the CDR3: TGTGCTCTTGGGGCGAATTACAAATTCCACTTATCCTACACCGATAAACTCATCTTT.